These 5 T cell receptor beta chains share one sample of origin, sequenced in a study of technical replicates of blood from several donors. Measured with immunoSEQ multiplex PCR; TCRdb has only the in-frame clones, and not every one. The sample has 83,000 or so clones, more than 80% seen once; the top ten hold approximately 0.25%. Input material: T cells isolated from PBMCs. These receptor sequences come from a human donor in good health.

The chain joins TRBV5-4 to TRBJ1-1; tentative D call: TRBD1 (5 bases). CDR3 length equals 14 residues. The V and J ends lost 3 bases and 5 bases respectively, with 14 bases between them. Germline loops: CDR1 SGHNT, CDR2 YYREEE (reference sequence). The CDR3 nucleotides read TGTGCCAGCAGCTCCCTCGTTAGGGGTACTGAAGCTTTCTTT. Translated: CASSSLVRGTEAFF. Full variable domain (missing parts from reference TRBV5-4 and TRBJ1-1): ETGVTQSPTHLIKTRGQQVTLRCSSQSGHNTVSWYQQALGQGPQFIFQYYREEENGRGNFPPRFSGLQFPNYSSELNVNALELDDSALYLCASSSLVRGTEAFFGQGTRLTVV.

The V and J genes are TRBV19 and TRBJ1-1, with TRBD1 matching 7 bases. Germline CDR1 and CDR2: LNHDA and SQIVND (reference sequence). J gave up 8 bases and V 8 bases, and 11 bases lay outside the gene matches. CDR3 size: 13 residues. The CDR3 DNA sequence: TGTGCCAGTCGTTTAGACAGGGCCCAAGAAGCTTTCTTT. Its translation: CASRLDRAQEAFF.

CDR3 loop: CSVRQGDYGYTF. The CDR3 region has the DNA TGCAGCGTGAGACAGGGAGACTATGGCTACACCTTC. This chain uses TRBV29-1 with TRBJ1-2; 7 nucleotides align to TRBD1. CDR1 and CDR2 from the germline V gene are SQVTM and ANQGSEA. This CDR3 contains 12 residues. After removal of 6 bases from V and 3 bases from J, the junction contained 4 bases not matched to a gene.

The V gene is TRBV4-1, the J gene TRBJ2-2, with 7 positions matching TRBD1. The V and J ends lost 2 bases and 6 bases, in that order; junction bases with no gene match: 3. This CDR3 has 14 amino acids. Germline CDR1 reads MGHRA; CDR2 reads YSYEKL. This CDR3 reads CASSQPQGAGELFF. DNA for the CDR3: TGCGCCAGCAGCCAACCTCAGGGGGCCGGGGAGCTGTTTTTT.

This sequence joins TRBV30 and TRBJ2-2; possibly TRBD2 for D (5 bases). The V end lost 0 bases, the J end lost 1 base, and 12 bases lay between the germline ends. The CDR3 length is 16 residues. The germline gives CDR1 GTSNPN, CDR2 SVGIG (reference sequence). In DNA, the CDR3 is TGTGCCTGGAGTGTGCAGAGCCGGGAGAACACCGGGGAGCTGTTTTTT. This translates into CAWSVQSRENTGELFF.